This paragraph covers one TCR beta chain sequence. Its antigen is still unknown. The input lacks base qualities; no much larger clone sits a single base away. The sample originates from a study of post-analysis software for immune sequencing data (dated by TCRdb to between 2014 and 2017). At the level of the whole study: Recorded disease courses included relapsing-remitting, secondary progressive and progressive-relapsing multiple sclerosis, with some patients lacking subtype annotation. A subset of samples was prepared in parallel using single-end sample barcoding, then pooled and co-amplified after Illumina adapter ligation. The patient repertoires were set against under 12 previously published healthy control repertoires from donors whose ages ranged from 6 to 25 years. The research as a whole found: Compared with controls, multiple sclerosis patients had significantly lower normalized Chao1 diversity, a finding suggesting substantial peripheral T-cell clonal expansion. The multiple sclerosis patient group was slightly younger than the control group. Direct clustering with F measure revealed strong co-clustering of samples prepared in the same batch, which led to a batch-effect correction.

Library creation used PCR. The listed sequencing device is Illumina HiSeq 2500. To reduce PCR and sequencing biases, unique molecular identifiers were built into the TCR beta cDNA libraries. Per 1 to 10 million input T cells, roughly 500,000 cDNA molecules were obtained, such that each molecule approximated one T cell. The patient libraries were prepared and sequenced with the same protocol used for the earlier healthy control dataset. Within a given batch, samples were prepared together, multiplexed and sequenced on the same HiSeq lane. Under the source paper's analysis protocol: Raw barcoded reads were processed with MIGEC, discarding single-read molecular identifier groups before consensus assembly and CDR3 extraction. Clonotype tables were post-analysed with VDJtools, normalizing diversity by down-sampling all datasets to the smallest sample size. In repertoire overlap clustering, CDR3 amino acid sequences, but not nucleotide sequences, were matched to correct batch-related cross-sample contamination. TCRdb reanalyzed the raw reads on its own, using fastp at Q25 for trimming and MiXCR for clone calling, and kept in-frame beta chains. One record per CDR3 amino acid sequence lists the most common genes and DNA. The V and J calls and clone size come from TCRdb's table, not from the authors' own analysis. This sample gives hundreds of thousands of distinct CDR3 sequences in total; approximately 30% of them show up just once. The ten largest clonotypes hold 0.55% to 0.65% of the sample.

To demonstrate the VDJtools post-analysis software, the study profiled TCR beta repertoires from the peripheral blood of about 13 young patients with multiple sclerosis. The multiple sclerosis patients were children and adolescents between 6 and 15 years of age. The sequencing input was blood. This TCR was recovered from a girl between 10 and 17 years old with multiple sclerosis.

CDR3 reads: CASSRGQGAEFF. The DNA sequence reads TGTGCCAGCAGTCGCGGACAGGGGGCCGAGTTCTTC. In this chain, TRBV6-5 is recombined with TRBJ2-1, and 11 bases in between align with TRBD1. V lost 5 bases and J lost 14 bases, and the count of bases not matched to a germline gene is 5. From its cysteine to its phenylalanine, the CDR3 spans 12 amino acids. Solely the CDR3 DNA is kept, with 36 bases framed from the first base. CDR1 and CDR2 are drawn from the germline V gene: MNHEY, SVGAGI.